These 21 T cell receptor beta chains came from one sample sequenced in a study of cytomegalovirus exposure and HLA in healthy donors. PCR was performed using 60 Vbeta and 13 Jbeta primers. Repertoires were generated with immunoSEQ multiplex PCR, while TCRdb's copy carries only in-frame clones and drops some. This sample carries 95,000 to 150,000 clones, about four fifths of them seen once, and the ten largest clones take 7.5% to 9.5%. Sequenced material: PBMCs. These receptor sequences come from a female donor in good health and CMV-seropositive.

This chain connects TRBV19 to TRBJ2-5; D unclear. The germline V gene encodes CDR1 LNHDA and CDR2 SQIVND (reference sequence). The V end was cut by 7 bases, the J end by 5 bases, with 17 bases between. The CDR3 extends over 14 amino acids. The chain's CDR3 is CASTQTRYGETQYF. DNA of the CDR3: TGTGCCAGTACCCAGACTCGTTACGGGGAGACCCAGTACTTC. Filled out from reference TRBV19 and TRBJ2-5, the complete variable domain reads DGGITQSPKYLFRKEGQNVTLSCEQNLNHDAMYWYRQDPGQGLRLIYYSQIVNDFQKGDIAEGYSVSREKKESFPLTVTSAQKNPTAFYLCASTQTRYGETQYFGPGTRLLVL.

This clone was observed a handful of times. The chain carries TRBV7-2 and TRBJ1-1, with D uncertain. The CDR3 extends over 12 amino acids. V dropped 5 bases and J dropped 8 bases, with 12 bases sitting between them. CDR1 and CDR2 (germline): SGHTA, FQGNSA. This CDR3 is CASSTNGWEAFF. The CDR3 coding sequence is TGTGCCAGCAGCACGAACGGGTGGGAAGCTTTCTTT.

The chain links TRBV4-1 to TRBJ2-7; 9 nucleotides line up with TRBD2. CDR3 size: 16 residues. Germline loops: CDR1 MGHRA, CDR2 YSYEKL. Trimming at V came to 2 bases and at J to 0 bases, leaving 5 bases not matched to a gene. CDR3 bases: TGCGCCAGCAGCCAACTGGGACTAGCAACCTCCTACGAGCAGTACTTC. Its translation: CASSQLGLATSYEQYF.

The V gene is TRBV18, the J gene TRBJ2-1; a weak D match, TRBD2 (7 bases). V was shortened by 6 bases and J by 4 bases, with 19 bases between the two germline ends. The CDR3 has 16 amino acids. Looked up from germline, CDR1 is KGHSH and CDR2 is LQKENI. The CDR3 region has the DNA TGTGCCAGCTCCCCTCCTGGGAGGGGGAGGTACAATGAGCAGTTCTTC. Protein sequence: CASSPPGRGRYNEQFF.

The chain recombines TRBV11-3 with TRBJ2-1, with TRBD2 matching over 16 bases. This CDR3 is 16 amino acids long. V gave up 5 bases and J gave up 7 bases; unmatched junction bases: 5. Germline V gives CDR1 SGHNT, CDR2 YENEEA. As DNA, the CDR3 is TGTGCCAGCAGCATCGGGACTAGCGGGGGGGGGAATGAGCAGTTCTTC. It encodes CASSIGTSGGGNEQFF.

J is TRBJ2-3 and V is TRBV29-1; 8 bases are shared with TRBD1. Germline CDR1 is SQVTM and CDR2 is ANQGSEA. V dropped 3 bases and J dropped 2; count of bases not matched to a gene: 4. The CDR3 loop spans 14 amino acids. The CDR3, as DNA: TGCAGCGTTGAGGGGACAGGCCCCACAGATACGCAGTATTTT. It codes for CSVEGTGPTDTQYF.

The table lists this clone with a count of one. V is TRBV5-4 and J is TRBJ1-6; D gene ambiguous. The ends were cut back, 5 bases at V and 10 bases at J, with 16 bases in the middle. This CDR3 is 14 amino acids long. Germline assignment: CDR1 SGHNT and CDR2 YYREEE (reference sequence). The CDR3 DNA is TGTGCCAGCAGGTCCCGGGAACCCCCCTCACCCCTCCACTTT. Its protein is CASRSREPPSPLHF.

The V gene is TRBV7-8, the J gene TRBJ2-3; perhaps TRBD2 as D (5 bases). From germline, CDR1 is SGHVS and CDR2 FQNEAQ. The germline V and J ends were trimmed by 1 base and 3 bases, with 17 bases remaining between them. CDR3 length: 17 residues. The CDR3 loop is CASSLVGSAFGTDTQYF. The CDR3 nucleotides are TGTGCCAGCAGCTTAGTGGGTAGCGCGTTCGGGACAGATACGCAGTATTTT.

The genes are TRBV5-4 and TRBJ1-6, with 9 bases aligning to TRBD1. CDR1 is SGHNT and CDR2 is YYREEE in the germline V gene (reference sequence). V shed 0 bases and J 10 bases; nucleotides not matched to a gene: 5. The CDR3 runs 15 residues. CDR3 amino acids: CASSLEDRGGSPLHF. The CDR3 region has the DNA TGTGCCAGCAGCTTGGAGGACAGGGGAGGCTCACCCCTCCACTTT.

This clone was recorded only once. The CDR3 loop is CASSLGDRAYEQYF. Here the CDR3 DNA reads TGCGCCAGCAGCTTGGGAGACAGGGCCTACGAGCAGTACTTC. The chain carries TRBV5-1 and TRBJ2-7; TRBD1 agrees at 7 bases. V was clipped by 0 bases and J by 2 bases; unmatched bases: 2. The V gene's germline CDR1 is SGHRS and CDR2 YFSETQ. This CDR3 has 14 amino acids.

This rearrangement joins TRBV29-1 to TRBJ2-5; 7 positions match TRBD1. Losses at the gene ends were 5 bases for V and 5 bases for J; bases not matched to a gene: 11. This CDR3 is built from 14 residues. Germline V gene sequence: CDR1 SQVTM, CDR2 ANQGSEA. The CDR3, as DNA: TGCAGCGTTCGTCGACAGGGAATACGGGAGACCCAGTACTTC. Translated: CSVRRQGIRETQYF. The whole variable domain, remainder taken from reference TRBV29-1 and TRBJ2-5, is SAVISQKPSRDICQRGTSLTIQCQVDSQVTMMFWYRQQPGQSLTLIATANQGSEATYESGFVIDKFPISRPNLTFSTLTVSNMSPEDSSIYLCSVRRQGIRETQYFGPGTRLLVL.

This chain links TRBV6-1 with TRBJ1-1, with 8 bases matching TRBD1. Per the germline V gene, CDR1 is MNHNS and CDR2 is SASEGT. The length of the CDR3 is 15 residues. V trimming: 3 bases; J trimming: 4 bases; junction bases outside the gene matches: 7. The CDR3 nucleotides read TGTGCCAGCAGTGACAGGGGCAGGGGGCCCACTGAAGCTTTCTTT. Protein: CASSDRGRGPTEAFF.

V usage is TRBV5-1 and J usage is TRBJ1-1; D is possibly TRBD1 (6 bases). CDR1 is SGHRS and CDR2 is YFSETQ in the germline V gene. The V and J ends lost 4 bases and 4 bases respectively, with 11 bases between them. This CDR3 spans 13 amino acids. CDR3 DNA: TGCGCCAGCAGCACCCGACAGGCCACTGAAGCTTTCTTT. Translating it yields CASSTRQATEAFF.

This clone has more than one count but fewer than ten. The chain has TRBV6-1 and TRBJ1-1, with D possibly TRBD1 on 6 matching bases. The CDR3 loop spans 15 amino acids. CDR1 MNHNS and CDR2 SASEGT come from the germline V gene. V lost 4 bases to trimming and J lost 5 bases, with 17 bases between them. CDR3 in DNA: TGTGCCAGCAGTGCCGGACAACTAGGGGGAACTGAAGCTTTCTTT. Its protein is CASSAGQLGGTEAFF.

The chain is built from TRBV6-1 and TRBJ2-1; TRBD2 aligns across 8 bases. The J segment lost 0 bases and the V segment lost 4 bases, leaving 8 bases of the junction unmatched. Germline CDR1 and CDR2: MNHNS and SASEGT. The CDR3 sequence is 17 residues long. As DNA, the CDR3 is TGTGCCAGCAGTGTTCTTTTCGGGGGGGCCTCCTACAATGAGCAGTTCTTC. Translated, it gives CASSVLFGGASYNEQFF.

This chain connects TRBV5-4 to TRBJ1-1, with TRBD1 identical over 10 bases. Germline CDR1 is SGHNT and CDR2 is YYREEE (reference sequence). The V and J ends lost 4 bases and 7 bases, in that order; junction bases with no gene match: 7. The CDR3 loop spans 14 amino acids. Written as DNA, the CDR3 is TGTGCCAGCAGCGCGGGACAGGGGAGGCGTGAAGCTTTCTTT. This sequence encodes CASSAGQGRREAFF.

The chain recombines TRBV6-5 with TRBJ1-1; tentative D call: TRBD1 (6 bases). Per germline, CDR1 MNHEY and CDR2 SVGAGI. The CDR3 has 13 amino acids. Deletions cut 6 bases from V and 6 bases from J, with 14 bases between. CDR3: CASSNEQGAEAFF. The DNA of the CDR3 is TGTGCCAGCAGCAACGAACAGGGCGCTGAAGCTTTCTTT.

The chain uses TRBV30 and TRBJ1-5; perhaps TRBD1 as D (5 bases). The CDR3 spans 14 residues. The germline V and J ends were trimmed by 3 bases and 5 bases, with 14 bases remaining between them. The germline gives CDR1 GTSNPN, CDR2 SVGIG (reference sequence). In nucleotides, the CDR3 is TGTGCCTGGAGCGTAACCGACAGATATCAGCCCCAGCATTTT. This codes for CAWSVTDRYQPQHF.

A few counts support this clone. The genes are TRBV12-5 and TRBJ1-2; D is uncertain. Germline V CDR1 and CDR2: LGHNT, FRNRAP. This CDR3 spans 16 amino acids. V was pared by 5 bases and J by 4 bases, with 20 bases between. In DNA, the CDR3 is TGTGCTAGTGGTGCAACACCAGGTGGCGGGAGCTATGGCTACACCTTC. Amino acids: CASGATPGGGSYGYTF.

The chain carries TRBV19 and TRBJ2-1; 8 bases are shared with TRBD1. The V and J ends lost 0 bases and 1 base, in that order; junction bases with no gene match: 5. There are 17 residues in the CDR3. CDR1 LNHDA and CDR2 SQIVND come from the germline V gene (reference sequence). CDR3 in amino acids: CASSIDVGQVSYNEQFF. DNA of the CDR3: TGTGCCAGTAGTATAGATGTGGGACAGGTGTCCTACAATGAGCAGTTCTTC.

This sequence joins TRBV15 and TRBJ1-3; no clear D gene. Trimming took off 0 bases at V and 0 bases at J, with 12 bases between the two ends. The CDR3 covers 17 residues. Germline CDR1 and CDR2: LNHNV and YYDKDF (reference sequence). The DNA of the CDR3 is TGTGCCACCAGCAGAGATCGGAGCCTTTTCTCTGGAAACACCATATATTTT. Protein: CATSRDRSLFSGNTIYF.